Below are 13 T cell receptor beta chains sequenced from a single sample in a study of cytomegalovirus exposure and HLA in healthy donors. In the PCR, 60 Vbeta and 13 Jbeta primers were used. Sequencing was performed with immunoSEQ multiplex PCR; in TCRdb, only in-frame clones are kept and a portion is missing. The top ten hold over 5% of the sample, which has under 130,000 clones, over 80% seen once. What was sequenced was PBMCs. The receptors derive from a man aged 18 to 30 in good health and CMV-seronegative.

This clone was seen only once. The chain couples TRBV7-2 to TRBJ2-5, with D unresolved. Germline lookup yields CDR1 SGHTA and CDR2 FQGNSA. The CDR3 sequence is 13 residues long. Trimming took off 4 bases at V and 0 bases at J, with 6 bases between the two ends. For the CDR3, the DNA is TGTGCCAGCAGCTATCAGTACCAAGAGACCCAGTACTTC. Translating gives CASSYQYQETQYF.

Only a few counts were recorded for this clone. This chain joins TRBV5-4 and TRBJ2-2, with TRBD2 matching over 10 bases. After removal of 0 bases from V and 6 bases from J, the junction contained 5 bases not matched to a gene. CDR1 SGHNT and CDR2 YYREEE come from the germline V gene (reference sequence). CDR3 size: 16 residues. CDR3 DNA sequence: TGTGCCAGCAGCTTGGCCGGGCTAGCGGGAGCCGGGGAGCTGTTTTTT. This gives the protein CASSLAGLAGAGELFF.

The chain combines TRBV7-8 with TRBJ2-1; TRBD2 matches at 13 bases. Trimming removed 5 bases from V and 4 bases from J; junction bases left unmatched: 8. Germline lookup yields CDR1 SGHVS and CDR2 FQNEAQ. The CDR3 is made up of 17 amino acids. CDR3 bases: TGTGCCAGCAGCCTGGGACTAGCGGGATCGAGGTACAATGAGCAGTTCTTC. This sequence encodes CASSLGLAGSRYNEQFF.

The chain recombines TRBV5-5 with TRBJ2-5, with 12 bases that match TRBD2. The CDR3 covers 16 residues. Germline V CDR1 and CDR2: SGHKS, YYEKEE (reference sequence). V lost 0 bases and J lost 4; bases outside the gene matches: 4. Here the CDR3 reads CASSLDLLAGGETQYF. The CDR3 coding sequence is TGTGCCAGCAGCTTGGATTTACTAGCGGGAGGAGAGACCCAGTACTTC.

This clone was detected only once. V usage is TRBV7-9 and J usage is TRBJ2-3; D ambiguous. Germline loops: CDR1 SEHNR, CDR2 FQNEAQ (reference sequence). The CDR3 contains 14 residues. V lost 6 bases, J lost 7 bases, and 17 bases lay in between. CDR3 DNA sequence: TGTGCCAGCAGTCCCCAAACCACACAGAATACGCAGTATTTT. Its protein product is CASSPQTTQNTQYF.

The rearrangement links TRBV7-2 to TRBJ2-1; 10 bases are a match to TRBD2. CDR1 and CDR2 (germline): SGHTA, FQGNSA. The CDR3 is 15 residues long. V was clipped by 1 base and J by 7 bases; unmatched bases: 4. The CDR3 bases are TGTGCCAGCAGCTTAGTGGGACTAGCGAAAAATGAGCAGTTCTTC. Its protein product is CASSLVGLAKNEQFF.

A few counts support this clone. The chain carries TRBV6-5 and TRBJ1-1; no reliable D call. This CDR3 spans 14 amino acids. Germline V CDR1 and CDR2: MNHEY, SVGAGI. The V end lost 7 bases, the J end lost 0 bases, and 12 bases lay between the germline ends. Here the CDR3 DNA reads TGTGCCAGCACCGGGTCGAGTGTGAACACTGAAGCTTTCTTT. Its translation is CASTGSSVNTEAFF.

The sample holds a few counts of this clone. This rearrangement joins TRBV6-5 to TRBJ2-3; TRBD1 might be the D (6 bases). CDR3 length: 15 residues. The germline CDR1 and CDR2 sequences are MNHEY and SVGAGI. V was pared by 2 bases and J by 1 base, with 10 bases between. CDR3 coding DNA: TGTGCCAGCAGTTACCTAGGGGGAGGCACAGATACGCAGTATTTT. Translation gives CASSYLGGGTDTQYF.

The CDR3 protein is CASRTHGVSTGELFF. DNA for the CDR3: TGTGCCAGCAGGACACATGGCGTATCCACCGGGGAGCTGTTTTTT. The chain employs TRBV28 and TRBJ2-2; D is ambiguous. This CDR3 is built from 15 residues. Germline loops: CDR1 MDHEN, CDR2 SYDVKM. The V end was cut by 6 bases, the J end by 4 bases, with 15 bases between.

The table lists this clone with a few counts. V gene TRBV6-5 combines with J gene TRBJ1-5, with TRBD1 identical over 8 bases. The CDR3 is 15 residues long. Germline V gives CDR1 MNHEY, CDR2 SVGAGI. V lost 5 bases to trimming and J lost 3 bases; unmatched junction nucleotides: 6. This CDR3 reads CASSPQGALNQPQHF. The CDR3 region has the DNA TGTGCCAGCAGTCCTCAGGGGGCGCTCAATCAGCCCCAGCATTTT.

The chain is built from TRBV5-4 and TRBJ2-5, with a weak D call TRBD2 (5 bases). The CDR3 consists of 14 residues. CDR1 and CDR2 from the germline V gene are SGHNT and YYREEE (reference sequence). Trimming stripped 0 bases from V and 1 base from J, with 7 bases between. CDR3 protein: CASSLERSQETQYF. The CDR3 nucleotides are TGTGCCAGCAGCTTGGAGCGGAGCCAAGAGACCCAGTACTTC.

The chain carries TRBV27 and TRBJ2-5, with 8 bases aligning to TRBD1. The CDR3 is made up of 14 amino acids. V lost 8 bases and J lost 11; bases outside the gene matches: 16. Germline CDR1 is MNHEY and CDR2 is SMNVEV (reference sequence). The CDR3 here is CASSDRDRFPGQYF. CDR3 DNA sequence: TGTGCCAGCTCCGATCGGGACAGGTTCCCTGGGCAGTACTTC.

The gene calls are TRBV18 and TRBJ1-1; 7 bases agree with TRBD1. Trimming cost V 3 bases and J 1 base; bases outside gene matches: 8. The CDR3 extends over 16 amino acids. The germline CDR1 and CDR2 sequences are KGHSH and LQKENI. CDR3 bases: TGTGCCAGCTCACCGAGAGACAGGGTGACGAACACTGAAGCTTTCTTT. Translating it yields CASSPRDRVTNTEAFF.